Within the sample, the clone carrying this TCR beta chain is medium-sized. Its cognate antigen is unknown. The assay was immunoSEQ multiplex PCR, and TCRdb's table has in-frame clones only and misses some. The sample shows 95,000 to 110,000 clones, more than 75% of them seen only once. The data were obtained in a study of T cell responses to AZD1222 COVID-19 vaccine. Unmatched junction bases numbered 7, after V lost 4 bases and J lost 5 bases. CDR1 and CDR2 from the germline V gene are SEHNR and FQNEAQ (reference sequence). This CDR3 has 14 residues. Whole-study findings and limits: After two AZD1222 doses, spike-specific TCR breadth and depth rose versus day 0. There were vaccine-associated CD4 TCRs across spike, dominant at 160-218 and 743-854. There were repertoire samples only from the period after the peak T cell response.

This sequence was found in an adult who received the MenACWY meningococcal vaccine as a control. The chain employs TRBV7-9 and TRBJ1-1; 7 nucleotides align to TRBD1. The sequenced sample was peripheral blood, obtained 28 days after the second dose of the MenACWY control vaccine. The CDR3, as DNA: TGTGCCAGCAGCTACGAGGGGGCAGGGACTGAAGCTTTCTTT. Its translation: CASSYEGAGTEAFF.